The entry that follows covers one T cell receptor beta chain sequence. Profiled with immunoSEQ multiplex PCR; TCRdb holds only in-frame clones, not every one. The sample lists a few hundred thousand clones, 80% to 90% seen once, with about 5.1% in the top ten. The sample originates from a study of blood T cell repertoires in COVID-19. Study in general: The United States, Italy and Spain supplied acute and convalescent COVID-19 samples. The cDNA or gDNA used as material had been derived from T cells, B-cell-depleted T cells, or PBMCs.

The CDR3 is 15 residues long. With 2 bases removed from V and 2 bases from J, the gap between germline ends came to 10 bases. Germline V gene data show CDR1 as SQVTM and CDR2 as ANQGSEA. Sequenced material: peripheral blood. This chain uses TRBV29-1 with TRBJ2-6; maybe TRBD2 (6 bases). The TCR sequence derives from a woman in her sixties or seventies who had recovered from COVID-19. The CDR3 DNA is TGCAGCGTTGAAAGACGGGGGACTGGGGCCAACGTCCTGACTTTC. This encodes CSVERRGTGANVLTF. The entire variable domain, with the rest obtained from reference TRBV29-1 and TRBJ2-6, is as follows: SAVISQKPSRDICQRGTSLTIQCQVDSQVTMMFWYRQQPGQSLTLIATANQGSEATYESGFVIDKFPISRPNLTFSTLTVSNMSPEDSSIYLCSVERRGTGANVLTFGAGSRLTVL.